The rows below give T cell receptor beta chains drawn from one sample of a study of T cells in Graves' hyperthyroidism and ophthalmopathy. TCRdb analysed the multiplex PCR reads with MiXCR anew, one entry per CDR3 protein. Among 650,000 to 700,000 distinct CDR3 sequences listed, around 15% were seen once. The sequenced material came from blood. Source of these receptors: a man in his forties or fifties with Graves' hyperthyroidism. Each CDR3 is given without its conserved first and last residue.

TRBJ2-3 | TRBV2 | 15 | ASSGDSGRPGTDTQY
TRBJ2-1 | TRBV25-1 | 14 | ASSEFRTSRYNEQF
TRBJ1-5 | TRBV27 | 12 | ASSLSYQRQPQH
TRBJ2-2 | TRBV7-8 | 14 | ASSLASMGEAGELF
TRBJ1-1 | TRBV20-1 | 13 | SAPQGAGWGTEAF
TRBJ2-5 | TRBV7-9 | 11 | ASSFGYQETQY
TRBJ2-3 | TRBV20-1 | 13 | SARSTSGGKDTQY
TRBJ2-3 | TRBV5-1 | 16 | ASSLDGLAGGRLDTQY
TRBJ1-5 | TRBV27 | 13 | ASSERGYSNQPQH
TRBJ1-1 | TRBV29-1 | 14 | SARAGQPYLNTEAF
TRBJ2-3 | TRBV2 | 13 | ASSGVSSSTDTQY
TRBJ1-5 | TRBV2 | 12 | ASRDRVGNQPQH
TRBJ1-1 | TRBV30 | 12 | AWARTGKNTEAF
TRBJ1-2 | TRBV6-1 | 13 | ASRLTAGVDYGYT
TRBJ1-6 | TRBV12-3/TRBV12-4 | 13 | ASSLGDRINSPLH
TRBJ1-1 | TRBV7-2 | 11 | ASSTQENTEAF
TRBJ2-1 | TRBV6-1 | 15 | ASSEALRLAGGREQF
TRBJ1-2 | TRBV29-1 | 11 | SVENGEDYGYT
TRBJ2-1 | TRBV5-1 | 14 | ASSVPLAGGGNEQF
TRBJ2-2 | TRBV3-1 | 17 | ASSQDLETSGKFTGELF
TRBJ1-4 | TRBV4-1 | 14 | ASSQPTGGVKEKLF
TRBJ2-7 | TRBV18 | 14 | ASSPPGLAGNYEQY
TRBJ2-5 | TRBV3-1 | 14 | ASSLWGAPPQETQY
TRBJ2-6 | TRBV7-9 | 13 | ASNGGTSGANVLT
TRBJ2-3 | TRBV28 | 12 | ATHRRIPTDTQY
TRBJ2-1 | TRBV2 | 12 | ASSEISPWDEQF
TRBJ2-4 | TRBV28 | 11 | ASSPPIRNIQY
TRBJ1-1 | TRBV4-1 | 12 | ASSQEERPTEAF
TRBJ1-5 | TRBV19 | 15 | ASSVTGQANSNRPQH
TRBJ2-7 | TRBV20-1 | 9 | SAMGTYEQY
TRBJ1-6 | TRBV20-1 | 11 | SARQGGNSPLH
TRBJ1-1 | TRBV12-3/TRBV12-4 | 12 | ASSFMVENTEAF
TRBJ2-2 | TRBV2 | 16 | ASSVRRGGGGGTGELF
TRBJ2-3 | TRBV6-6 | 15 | ASRHYGVADSTDTQY
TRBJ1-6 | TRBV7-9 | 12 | ASSLGPSGSPLH
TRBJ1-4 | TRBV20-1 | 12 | SARDLARWEELF
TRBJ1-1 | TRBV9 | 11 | ASSDNRRWVAF
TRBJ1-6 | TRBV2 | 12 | ASGMTGYRSPLH
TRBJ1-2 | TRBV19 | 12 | ASRLGTGFYGYT
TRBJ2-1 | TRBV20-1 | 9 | SAGQGSFEF
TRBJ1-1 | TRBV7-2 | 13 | ASSLIRGKNTEAF
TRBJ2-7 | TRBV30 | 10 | AWMTGDYEQY
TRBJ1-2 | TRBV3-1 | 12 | ASSDSAGLYGYT
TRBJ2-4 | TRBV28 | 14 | ASSPGTLSAKNIQY
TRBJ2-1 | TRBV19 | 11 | ASTSTRVHEQF
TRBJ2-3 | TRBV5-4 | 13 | ASSRWTSDTDTQY
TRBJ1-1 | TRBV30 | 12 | AWSVAGGAAEAF
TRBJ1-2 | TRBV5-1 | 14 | ASSTGQPKSGYGYT
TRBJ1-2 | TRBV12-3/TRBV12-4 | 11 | ASSFVSRYGYT
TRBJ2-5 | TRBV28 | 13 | ASSLSGIRQETQY
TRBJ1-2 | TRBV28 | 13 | ASSSGQGKGYGYT
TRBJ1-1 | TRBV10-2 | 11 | ASGGGANTEAF
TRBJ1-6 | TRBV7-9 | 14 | ASSLALRMDNSPLH
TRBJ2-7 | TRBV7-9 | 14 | ASTVTYRDRGYEQY
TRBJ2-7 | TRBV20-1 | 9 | GGGQDYEQY
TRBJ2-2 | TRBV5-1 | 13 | ASTQGLDYTGELF
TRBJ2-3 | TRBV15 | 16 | ATSRDLQASGSTDTQY
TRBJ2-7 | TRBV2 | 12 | ASSDVRGLYEQY
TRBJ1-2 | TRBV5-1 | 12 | ASSPDSTNYGYT